A single sample gave rise to the 19 T cell receptor beta chains below, sequenced in a study of glioma-infiltrating T cells. Amplification of TCR alpha and beta CDR3 regions from RNA used iRepertoire nested multiplex PCR. One entry per CDR3 protein, called by TCRdb with MiXCR from the multiplex PCR reads. Of a few hundred thousand distinct CDR3 sequences listed, roughly 41% were seen once; the top ten hold around 11%. The sequencing sample was made of glioma tissue, nonneoplastic brain tissue, or PBMCs (not recorded which). Receptor source: a human donor with low-grade glioma or glioblastoma, undergoing nonglioma brain surgery, or in good health (not recorded which).

As for this clonotype: Just one base apart from a much larger clone, this may be a read error. The chain uses TRBV6-1 and TRBJ2-5, with 8 positions matching TRBD2. The CDR3 is 15 residues long. Looked up from germline, CDR1 is MNHNS and CDR2 is SASEGT. CDR3 DNA: TGTGTCAGCAGCTTTCAAGCGGGAGAGGGAGAGACCCAGTACTTC. This sequence encodes CVSSFQAGEGETQYF.

In the case of this clonotype: The conserved final phenylalanine or tryptophan is absent from the CDR3, which likely points to a read error. CDR3 bases: TGTGCCACCAGTGATTCCCTAGCGGGGCCTAGCTACAATGAGCAGTTCCTC. Residues: CATSDSLAGPSYNEQFL. This rearrangement joins TRBV24-1 to TRBJ2-1; 9 nucleotides agree with TRBD2. The ends lost 2 bases at V and 3 bases at J; junction bases unmatched: 7. CDR1 and CDR2 (germline): KGHDR, SFDVKD. This CDR3 comprises 17 residues.

The chain has TRBV6-6 and TRBJ2-1; D gene uncertain. The V gene's germline CDR1 is MNHNY and CDR2 SVGAGI (reference sequence). The V end was cut by 10 bases, the J end by 1 base, with 17 bases between. This CDR3 region has 15 residues. The CDR3 loop is CAINPPVASYNEQFF. CDR3 DNA sequence: TGTGCCATCAACCCCCCAGTGGCTTCCTACAATGAGCAGTTCTTC.

In its sample, this clonotype was seen a few times. This chain uses TRBV7-9 with TRBJ2-1, with D maybe TRBD1 (5 bases). CDR1 SEHNR and CDR2 FQNEAQ come from the germline V gene (reference sequence). The CDR3 runs to 13 residues. Trimming removed 2 bases from V and 5 bases from J, with 7 bases in between. The CDR3, as DNA: TGTGCCAGCAGCTTACTACAGGACAATGAGCAGTTCTTC. It yields the protein CASSLLQDNEQFF.

This clonotype turned up a few times. The V gene is TRBV6-6, the J gene TRBJ1-1; D might be TRBD1 (6 bases). The germline V gene encodes CDR1 MNHNY and CDR2 SVGAGI (reference sequence). V lost 4 bases, J lost 0 bases, and 12 bases lay in between. The CDR3 consists of 15 residues. The CDR3 region is CASSSPQGLNTEAFF. CDR3 in DNA: TGTGCCAGCAGTTCGCCACAGGGCTTGAACACTGAAGCTTTCTTT.

As to this clonotype: Just one base apart from a much larger clone, this may be a read error. J is TRBJ2-7 and V is TRBV27; TRBD2 is a possible D gene (6 bases). The germline V gene encodes CDR1 MNHEY and CDR2 SMNVEV (reference sequence). The CDR3 consists of 13 residues. In DNA, the CDR3 is TGTGCCAGCAGTTTACCCGGGAGCTACGAGCGGTACTTC. Translating it yields CASSLPGSYERYF.

The rearrangement links TRBV7-9 to TRBJ2-2; maybe TRBD1 (6 bases). Germline V CDR1 and CDR2: SEHNR, FQNEAQ (reference sequence). The CDR3 spans 13 residues. The V end was cut by 6 bases, the J end by 5 bases, with 10 bases between. The CDR3 coding sequence is TGTGCCAGCAGTCAGCAGGGGACCGGGGAGCTGTTTTTT. This codes for CASSQQGTGELFF.

Regarding this clonotype: A much larger clone differs from this one at a single base, so this may be a read error. The chain is built from TRBV6-6 and TRBJ2-7; perhaps TRBD2 as D (5 bases). Germline loops: CDR1 MNHNY, CDR2 SVGAGI (reference sequence). V was clipped by 2 bases and J by 2 bases, with 19 bases between them. The CDR3 spans 17 residues. The chain's CDR3 is CASSYRARGPTAYEQYF. The CDR3 DNA follows: TGTGCCAGCAGTTACCGCGCGCGCGGGCCCACCGCCTACGAGCAGTACTTC.

The chain's CDR3 is CASTTVGGDEKLFF. CDR3 nucleotides: TGTGCCAGCACTACCGTGGGGGGGGACGAAAAACTGTTTTTT. The rearrangement uses TRBV27 and TRBJ1-4; D possibly corresponds to TRBD1 (5 bases). The germline V gene has CDR1 MNHEY and CDR2 SMNVEV (reference sequence). The CDR3 runs to 14 residues. The V and J ends lost 7 bases and 8 bases respectively, with 17 bases between them.

The genes are TRBV28 and TRBJ2-7; 9 bases align to TRBD2. CDR3 size: 16 residues. V lost 3 bases to trimming and J lost 4 bases; unmatched junction nucleotides: 10. Germline V gene sequence: CDR1 MDHEN, CDR2 SYDVKM. The CDR3 nucleotides are TGTGCCAGCAGTTTGCCTCCCGGGACTAGCTCGTACGAGCAGTACTTC. Encoded protein: CASSLPPGTSSYEQYF.

The genes are TRBV28 and TRBJ2-7; 12 bases line up with TRBD2. Germline loops: CDR1 MDHEN, CDR2 SYDVKM. This CDR3 contains 16 residues. The trim removed 2 bases at V and 6 bases at J, leaving 8 bases unmatched. In DNA form, the CDR3 reads TGTGCCAGCAGTTTACCCGCTAGCGGGGGGGAGGGCGAGCAGTACTTC. Its translation: CASSLPASGGEGEQYF.

CDR3 in amino acids: CASSQTMAGGDGKNIQYF. The DNA of the CDR3 is TGTGCCAGCAGCCAAACTATGGCGGGAGGAGACGGCAAAAACATTCAGTACTTC. J is TRBJ2-4 and V is TRBV28; 8 bases map to TRBD2. With 6 bases clipped from V and 3 bases from J, the junction kept 16 bases outside the gene matches. Germline CDR1 reads MDHEN; CDR2 reads SYDVKM. CDR3 length equals 18 residues.

CDR3 amino acids: CASSLEDTEQFF. The CDR3, as DNA: TGCGCCAGCAGCTTGGAGGATACTGAGCAGTTCTTC. The chain carries TRBV5-1 and TRBJ2-1; D call uncertain. The CDR3 is made up of 12 amino acids. Trimming removed 0 bases from V and 9 bases from J, with 7 bases in between. CDR1 SGHRS and CDR2 YFSETQ come from the germline V gene.

The chain employs TRBV7-2 and TRBJ1-2, with D possibly TRBD1 on 5 matching bases. The CDR3 covers 14 residues. V lost 5 bases and J lost 7, with 17 bases in between. CDR1 is SGHTA, CDR2 FQGNSA, per germline. The CDR3 sequence is CASSPRDGMGGYTF. CDR3 DNA: TGTGCCAGCAGCCCACGGGACGGCATGGGTGGCTACACCTTC.

The V call is TRBV2, the J call TRBJ2-3, with TRBD2 matching 11 bases. Losses at the gene ends were 10 bases for V and 3 bases for J; bases not matched to a gene: 12. The CDR3 has 16 amino acids. From germline, CDR1 is SNHLY and CDR2 FYNNEI. The CDR3 sequence is CAIGLSGRATTDTQYF. The CDR3 region has the DNA TGTGCCATCGGACTTAGCGGGAGGGCCACGACAGATACGCAGTATTTT.

This chain uses TRBV12-3 or TRBV12-4 with TRBJ1-2, with 7 bases aligning to TRBD1. CDR3 length: 13 amino acids. V shed 5 bases and J 9 bases; nucleotides not matched to a gene: 9. The CDR3 DNA sequence: TGTGCCAGCAGTCTAGGGACAGCCGAGAGCTACACCTTC. Its protein product is CASSLGTAESYTF.

Written as DNA, the CDR3 is TGTGCCAGTGCGATCGGCACAGATACGCAGTATTTT. Translating it yields CASAIGTDTQYF. The V gene is TRBV12-3 or TRBV12-4, the J gene TRBJ2-3; D is ambiguous. The length of the CDR3 is 12 residues. V dropped 9 bases and J dropped 1 base, with 8 bases sitting between them.

Many counts were recorded for this clonotype. This chain connects TRBV20-1 to TRBJ2-3; 10 nucleotides align to TRBD2. V dropped 1 base and J dropped 3; count of bases not matched to a gene: 13. Germline loops: CDR1 DFQATT, CDR2 SNEGSKA (reference sequence). This CDR3 is built from 18 residues. CDR3 in DNA: TGCAGTGCTAGAGCGGGAGCGGGAGGGCCGAGTCAGACAGATACGCAGTATTTT. Translation gives CSARAGAGGPSQTDTQYF.

A word on this clonotype: A clone one base away is much larger, so this may be a read error. The V call is TRBV28, the J call TRBJ1-5, with TRBD1 identical over 9 bases. Germline V lookup: CDR1 MDHEN, CDR2 SYDVKM. The CDR3 consists of 15 residues. The CDR3 region has the DNA TGTGCCAGCAGTCTCGGACAGGGGTTCGGTCAGGCCCAGCATTTT. This codes for CASSLGQGFGQAQHF.